The clone carrying this TCR beta chain was observed a few times. Its target is unknown. This sample is drawn from a study of OX40 agonist ivuxolimab in advanced cancers. The study, taken as a whole, reports: Averaged across samples, CD8+ T cells carried more expanded clones than CD4+ did.

Germline CDR1 and CDR2: SGHRS and YFSETQ. The J segment lost 5 bases and the V segment lost 4 bases, leaving 9 bases of the junction unmatched. The CDR3 is made up of 16 amino acids. Produced via immunoSEQ multiplex PCR; TCRdb's table is partial and in-frame only. The data contain approximately 66,000 clones, roughly 85% of them singletons. The study sampled blood at baseline, cycle 4 day 1, and cycle 7 day 1. The chain employs TRBV5-1 and TRBJ2-5; 12 nucleotides match TRBD1. This receptor was identified in an adult with an advanced solid tumor such as melanoma, head and neck, liver or kidney cancer. The specimen was CD4+ or CD8+ T cells sorted from blood, collected in a trial of the OX40 agonist ivuxolimab. As DNA, the CDR3 is TGCGCCAGCAGCCCCGGGGGACAGGGGGCATGGGAGACCCAGTACTTC. Translation gives CASSPGGQGAWETQYF. Together with reference TRBV5-1 and TRBJ2-5, the CDR3 gives the full variable domain: KAGVTQTPRYLIKTRGQQVTLSCSPISGHRSVSWYQQTPGQGLQFLFEYFSETQRNKGNFPGRFSGRQFSNSRSEMNVSTLELGDSALYLCASSPGGQGAWETQYFGPGTRLLVL.